One and the same sample provided the 18 T cell receptor beta chains below, sequenced in a study of technical replicates of blood from a few donors. Libraries were prepared by immunoSEQ multiplex PCR; TCRdb keeps only in-frame clonotypes and omits some of them. The sample lists about 56,000 clones; 90% to 95% were seen once. The sample was PBMCs. These receptors all come from a human donor in good health. Some clones in this sample may be carry-over from other donors' samples.

The rearrangement joins TRBV11-3 to TRBJ2-3, with 9 bases identical to TRBD2. The V and J ends lost 1 base and 6 bases, in that order; junction bases with no gene match: 5. In germline, CDR1 is SGHNT, CDR2 YENEEA. The length of the CDR3 is 15 residues. CDR3 in DNA: TGTGCCAGCAGCTTAGCGCGGGGGGGCCGGGATACGCAGTATTTT. It encodes CASSLARGGRDTQYF.

This chain joins TRBV15 and TRBJ1-2; TRBD1 is a possible D gene (6 bases). Germline CDR1 reads LNHNV; CDR2 reads YYDKDF (reference sequence). With 4 bases removed from V and 6 bases from J, the gap between germline ends came to 15 bases. This CDR3 has 14 residues. CDR3 DNA: TGTGCCACCAGCAAGAGATCCACAGGGCATGGCTACACCTTC. This codes for CATSKRSTGHGYTF.

This sequence joins TRBV7-6 and TRBJ2-2, with D perhaps matching TRBD1 (6 bases). V lost 5 bases and J 5 bases, leaving 9 bases between the germline ends. This CDR3 has 13 residues. Germline CDR1 is SGHVS and CDR2 is FNYEAQ. This CDR3 reads CASSTRGTGELFF. CDR3 DNA: TGTGCCAGCAGCACCAGGGGTACCGGGGAGCTGTTTTTT.

V is TRBV5-5 and J is TRBJ2-2, with TRBD2 matching over 14 bases. The CDR3 extends over 17 amino acids. V shed 3 bases and J 4 bases; nucleotides not matched to a gene: 5. Germline V gene sequence: CDR1 SGHKS, CDR2 YYEKEE (reference sequence). The CDR3 DNA sequence: TGTGCCAGCAGCTCCACCGGGACTAGCGGGGGCACCGGGGAGCTGTTTTTT. It is translated as CASSSTGTSGGTGELFF. Using reference TRBV5-5 and TRBJ2-2 for the parts outside the CDR3, the full variable domain is DAGVTQSPTHLIKTRGQQVTLRCSPISGHKSVSWYQQVLGQGPQFIFQYYEKEERGRGNFPDRFSARQFPNYSSELNVNALLLGDSALYLCASSSTGTSGGTGELFFGEGSRLTVL.

This chain links TRBV6-5 with TRBJ2-7, with D possibly being TRBD2 (5 bases). The germline V gene encodes CDR1 MNHEY and CDR2 SVGAGI. This CDR3 is built from 13 residues. V was clipped by 0 bases and J by 4 bases, with 7 bases between them. The CDR3 nucleotides are TGTGCCAGCAGTTACTCCACGGGATACGAGCAGTACTTC. Translated: CASSYSTGYEQYF.

The chain uses TRBV13 and TRBJ2-5; 8 bases map to TRBD2. The V segment lost 1 base and the J segment 5 bases; nucleotides outside the gene matches: 3. The CDR3 runs 14 residues. The germline V gene encodes CDR1 PRHDT and CDR2 FYEKMQ (reference sequence). CDR3 nucleotide sequence: TGTGCCAGCAGCTTAGAGGGGACTAGTGAGACCCAGTACTTC. It codes for CASSLEGTSETQYF.

The chain couples TRBV7-9 to TRBJ2-7; TRBD2 is a possible D gene (6 bases). CDR1 is SEHNR and CDR2 is FQNEAQ in the germline V gene (reference sequence). The CDR3 is made up of 15 amino acids. Trimming took off 2 bases at V and 3 bases at J, with 14 bases between the two ends. CDR3 nucleotide sequence: TGTGCCAGCAGCTTACTGGTTAGCGGAAGCTACGAGCAGTACTTC. Its protein product is CASSLLVSGSYEQYF.

The chain combines TRBV7-6 with TRBJ2-7; 7 bases map to TRBD1. This CDR3 is 15 amino acids long. The germline V gene encodes CDR1 SGHVS and CDR2 FNYEAQ. Trimming removed 4 bases from V and 7 bases from J; junction bases left unmatched: 13. The CDR3 reads CASSSNRGRIGEQYF. The CDR3 DNA reads as TGTGCCAGCAGCTCAAACAGGGGCCGAATTGGGGAGCAGTACTTC.

The J gene is TRBJ2-5, the V gene TRBV7-6; 9 positions agree with TRBD1. V trimming: 3 bases; J trimming: 5 bases; junction bases outside the gene matches: 7. CDR1 and CDR2 from the germline V gene are SGHVS and FNYEAQ. The CDR3 is made up of 15 amino acids. As DNA, the CDR3 is TGTGCCAGCAGCTTGGGACAGGGACTTACGGAGACCCAGTACTTC. It yields the protein CASSLGQGLTETQYF. Looking up the rest from reference TRBV7-6 and TRBJ2-5 gives the full variable domain: GAGVSQSPRYKVTKRGQDVALRCDPISGHVSLYWYRQALGQGPEFLTYFNYEAQQDKSGLPNDRFSAERPEGSISTLTIQRTEQRDSAMYRCASSLGQGLTETQYFGPGTRLLVL.

The CDR3 coding sequence is TGTGCCAGCAGGACCGGGACAGGGGGCCTGGGGCAGTACTTC. Protein sequence: CASRTGTGGLGQYF. V usage is TRBV2 and J usage is TRBJ2-5, with 12 nucleotides matching TRBD1. This CDR3 spans 14 amino acids. Germline CDR1 is SNHLY and CDR2 is FYNNEI. Trimming removed 6 bases from V and 11 bases from J; junction bases left unmatched: 10.

The rearrangement links TRBV6-4 to TRBJ1-5; TRBD1 aligns across 11 bases. Germline CDR1 reads MRHNA; CDR2 reads SNTAGT. J lost 6 bases, V lost 2 bases, and 6 bases had no gene match. The CDR3 contains 16 residues. CDR3 sequence reads: CASSDHGTGGIQPQHF. The DNA for the CDR3 is TGTGCCAGCAGTGACCACGGGACAGGGGGTATTCAGCCCCAGCATTTT.

The V call is TRBV4-3, the J call TRBJ2-1, with 8 bases that match TRBD2. The trim removed 3 bases at V and 8 bases at J, leaving 15 bases unmatched. The CDR3 extends over 17 amino acids. The germline CDR1 and CDR2 sequences are LGHNA and YSLEER. The CDR3 sequence is CASSQVLGRGAQYEQFF. The CDR3 DNA sequence: TGCGCCAGCAGCCAGGTTCTTGGGCGGGGGGCCCAATATGAGCAGTTCTTC.

The CDR3 loop is CASSPGGVRGVETQYF. CDR3 bases: TGTGCCAGCAGTCCGGGCGGCGTTAGGGGTGTGGAGACCCAGTACTTC. V gene TRBV7-2 combines with J gene TRBJ2-5; possibly TRBD1 for D (5 bases). Germline-derived CDR1 and CDR2 are SGHTA and FQGNSA. The CDR3 loop spans 16 amino acids. Trimming shortened V by 6 bases and J by 5 bases, and 22 bases separated the two germline ends.

V gene TRBV19 combines with J gene TRBJ2-7, with TRBD2 identical over 10 bases. The germline gives CDR1 LNHDA, CDR2 SQIVND (reference sequence). The J segment lost 2 bases and the V segment lost 3 bases, leaving 4 bases of the junction unmatched. CDR3 length equals 15 residues. CDR3 bases: TGTGCCAGTAGTATCTCGCTAGCGGGAGCCTACGAGCAGTACTTC. Translated, it gives CASSISLAGAYEQYF.

The chain recombines TRBV6-1 with TRBJ1-3; D is unclear. V was cut by 7 bases and J by 0 bases, with 7 bases left in between. There are 13 residues in the CDR3. Germline CDR1 reads MNHNS; CDR2 reads SASEGT. DNA for the CDR3: TGTGCCAGCATAACAGACTCTGGAAACACCATATATTTT. Encoded protein: CASITDSGNTIYF.

The chain is built from TRBV7-3 and TRBJ1-2, with 8 nucleotides matching TRBD1. V trimming: 5 bases; J trimming: 7 bases; junction bases outside the gene matches: 6. The CDR3 length is 13 residues. Germline CDR1 is SGHTA and CDR2 is FQGTGA. DNA for the CDR3: TGTGCCAGCAGCCCCCGACAGGGGTTTGGCTACACCTTC. Its translation is CASSPRQGFGYTF.

The CDR3 nucleotides read TGCGCCAGCAGCGGGGGGGACTACTCCTACGAGCAGTACTTC. Its protein is CASSGGDYSYEQYF. The chain recombines TRBV5-1 with TRBJ2-7, with 7 bases aligning to TRBD2. V trimming: 4 bases; J trimming: 0 bases; junction bases outside the gene matches: 4. Germline CDR1 is SGHRS and CDR2 is YFSETQ. CDR3 length: 14 residues.

V usage is TRBV5-1 and J usage is TRBJ1-1; D perhaps matches TRBD1 (5 bases). V was pared by 2 bases and J by 4 bases, with 9 bases between. This CDR3 spans 13 amino acids. Germline V gene data show CDR1 as SGHRS and CDR2 as YFSETQ. The CDR3 reads CASSFGGTTEAFF. The CDR3 coding sequence is TGCGCCAGCAGCTTTGGGGGGACCACTGAAGCTTTCTTT.